This T cell receptor beta chain was captured by sequencing in a study of T cells expressing NK-cell markers. Broader study findings: Top CD8+ clonotypes included the dominant CD3+CD56+NKG2C+ clonotypes in 5 or 6 donors.

The CDR3 spans 15 residues. Germline V gives CDR1 MGHDK, CDR2 SYGVNS. About this clonotype: Its matching antigen is unknown.

Libraries used 5'RACE template switching adding universal primer site and UMIs. TCRdb derives one entry per CDR3 protein from the 5' RACE reads, leaving out DNA. This sample's table reports around 550,000 distinct CDR3 sequences. The clonotype comes from a man younger than 30 in good health. The rearrangement joins TRBV25-1 to TRBJ2-5; as DNA is missing, the TRBD1 call by TCRdb cannot be tested. What was sequenced was blood T cells: a sorted CD56 or NKG2C T cell subset, CD4+ or CD8+ T cells, or bulk PBMC T cells (not recorded which). CDR3: CASSRLGRLEETQYF.